This T cell receptor beta chain comes out of a study of CD8+CD57+ T cells in acquired aplastic anemia. On the study more broadly: Roughly 3 ug was the average amount of DNA from sorted CD4+ and CD8+ cells. General study results and limits: Controls and patients did not differ significantly in CD8+ Simpson's diversity. Fewer than 30 CD8+ CDR3 sequences were shared between patients and controls.

The study profiled TCR beta VDJ and CDR3 using genomic DNA as template. TCRdb reprocessed the reads via MiXCR and lists one record per CDR3 protein. The sample includes about 130,000 distinct CDR3 sequences, approximately 41% seen only once; the top ten take roughly 8.4%. CDR1 is SNHLY and CDR2 is FYNNEI in the germline V gene. The CDR3 spans 15 residues. Regarding this clonotype: Its antigen is still unknown. Relative to the germline gene, one junction end is altered; a read error may explain this.

The rearrangement uses TRBV2 and TRBJ1-3; weak D call: TRBD1 (5 bases). The sequence derives from a human donor in good health, serving as a control. Sequenced sample: sorted CD4+, CD8+, or CD8+CD57+ T cells (not recorded which) from PBMCs. CDR3 amino acids: CASSTGIGSGNTIYF. As DNA, the CDR3 is TGTGCCAGCAGTACAGGCATTGGCTCTGGGAACACCATATATTTT. Filled out from reference TRBV2 and TRBJ1-3, the complete variable domain reads EPEVTQTPSHQVTQMGQEVILRCVPISNHLYFYWYRQILGQKVEFLVSFYNNEISEKSEIFDDQFSVERPDGSNFTLKIRSTKLEDSAMYFCASSTGIGSGNTIYFGEGSWLTVV.